Listed below are T cell receptor beta chains from one sample, sequenced in a study of PD-1 blockade in classical Hodgkin lymphoma. The assay was immunoSEQ multiplex PCR, and TCRdb's table has in-frame clones only and misses some. The table lists tens of thousands of clones, about two thirds of them singletons. This sample comprised peripheral blood mononuclear cells (PBMCs), obtained before the second cycle of nivolumab. These receptors were obtained from a human donor with classical Hodgkin lymphoma. The CDR3 runs from the conserved cysteine through the conserved F or W. D genes are given only for firm matches. Not all rows give a size; the values are once, few, many and, for expanded clones, a class.

>.|TRBV5-6|TRBJ1-5|.|13
CASSLSSSQPQHF
TGTGCCAGCAGCTTGTCGTCCAGTCAGCCCCAGCATTTT
>few|TRBV5-1|TRBJ1-2|TRBD1|15
CASSGTGATNYGYTF
TGCGCCAGCAGCGGGACAGGAGCTACTAACTATGGCTACACCTTC
>.|TRBV29-1|TRBJ2-1|.|15
CSVEGTQIVGNEQFF
TGCAGCGTTGAAGGGACACAGATTGTGGGCAATGAGCAGTTCTTC
>once|TRBV21-1|TRBJ2-7|.|16
CASSTSPAGVFYEQYF
TGTGCCAGCAGCACTTCGCCCGCGGGGGTTTTCTACGAGCAGTACTTC
>.|TRBV27|TRBJ2-1|.|17
CASSRGSGARTYNEQFF
TGTGCCAGCAGTCGGGGGTCTGGCGCGAGAACCTACAATGAGCAGTTCTTC
>.|TRBV27|TRBJ2-3|.|14
CASRYMEGTDTQYF
TGTGCCAGCCGTTACATGGAGGGCACAGATACGCAGTATTTT
>.|TRBV7-2|TRBJ2-5|.|12
CASSLENGVQYF
TGTGCCAGCAGCTTAGAAAACGGGGTACAGTACTTC
>few|TRBV28|TRBJ2-1|TRBD2|17
CASSFLLAGGEDNEQFF
TGTGCCAGCAGTTTCCTGCTAGCGGGAGGAGAGGACAATGAGCAGTTCTTC
>.|TRBV5-1|TRBJ1-6|.|16
CASSFLEGSSNSPLHF
TGCGCCAGCAGCTTCCTAGAAGGCAGTAGCAATTCACCCCTCCACTTT
>.|TRBV7-9|TRBJ2-7|.|15
CASSRSQGSSYEQYF
TGTGCCAGCAGCCGGTCACAGGGATCCTCCTACGAGCAGTACTTC
>.|TRBV7-9|TRBJ1-2|.|14
CASSTWGQGDGYTF
TGTGCCAGCAGCACCTGGGGGCAGGGCGATGGCTACACCTTC
>.|TRBV30|TRBJ1-5|.|13
CAWSAGVDQPQHF
TGTGCCTGGAGTGCCGGAGTCGACCAGCCCCAGCATTTT
>.|TRBV6-6|TRBJ1-2|.|14
CASSYGGANYGYTF
TGTGCCAGCAGTTACGGGGGCGCAAACTATGGCTACACCTTC
>.|TRBV6-5|TRBJ1-1|TRBD1|11
CASSRQGEAFF
TGTGCCAGCAGTCGACAGGGCGAAGCTTTCTTT
>.|TRBV9|TRBJ2-3|TRBD1|15
CASSVGQGGTDTQYF
TGTGCCAGCAGCGTAGGGCAGGGGGGCACAGATACGCAGTATTTT
>once|TRBV18|TRBJ2-1|TRBD2|12
CASSPLGLAPFF
TGTGCCAGCTCACCACTTGGACTAGCTCCGTTCTTC
>.|TRBV5-4|TRBJ1-1|TRBD1|14
CASSLGGGITEAFF
TGTGCCAGCAGCTTGGGAGGGGGCATCACTGAAGCTTTCTTT
>.|TRBV4-1|TRBJ2-7|.|17
CASSQGYGRANPYEQYF
TGCGCCAGCAGCCAAGGTTACGGGCGGGCTAACCCCTACGAGCAGTACTTC
>.|TRBV5-4|TRBJ2-1|TRBD2|17
CASSSGLAGVLYNEQFF
TGTGCCAGCAGCTCCGGACTAGCGGGAGTCCTTTACAATGAGCAGTTCTTC
>.|TRBV9|TRBJ2-1|TRBD1|15
CASSGMTGTYNEQFF
TGTGCCAGCAGCGGGATGACAGGGACCTACAATGAGCAGTTCTTC
>.|TRBV28|TRBJ2-3|TRBD2|17
CASSPPSGGGSTDTQYF
TGTGCCAGCAGTCCGCCCTCGGGGGGAGGGAGCACAGATACGCAGTATTTT
>.|TRBV19|TRBJ1-5|.|12
CASSIVGRPQHF
TGTGCCAGTAGTATCGTAGGAAGGCCCCAGCATTTT
>.|TRBV7-6|TRBJ2-5|.|16
CASSLGLAETQETQYF
TGTGCCAGCAGCTTAGGGTTAGCGGAAACTCAAGAGACCCAGTACTTC
>.|TRBV19|TRBJ1-5|.|13
CASSIVVEQPQHF
TGTGCCAGTAGTATTGTGGTGGAACAGCCCCAGCATTTT
>.|TRBV4-1|TRBJ1-2|.|15
CASSQATAPNYGYTF
TGCGCCAGCAGCCAAGCCACCGCTCCTAACTATGGCTACACCTTC
>.|TRBV27|TRBJ2-3|.|13
CASSLSGGDTQYF
TGTGCCAGCAGTTTATCAGGGGGAGATACGCAGTATTTT